This TCR beta chain was recovered during a study of cytomegalovirus exposure and HLA in healthy donors. PCR used 60 Vbeta primers and 13 Jbeta primers. Here immunoSEQ multiplex PCR was the method, and the copy in TCRdb shows in-frame clones only, minus some. In the table there are about 160,000 clones, about 88% of which are singletons. V shed 0 bases and J shed 6 bases, with 8 bases lying between them. This CDR3 has 12 amino acids. Germline CDR1 is GTSNPN and CDR2 is SVGIG (reference sequence). The sample comprised PBMCs. V and J are TRBV30 and TRBJ1-1; no clear D gene. The clonotype comes from a man between 18 and 35 years old in good health and CMV-seropositive. The CDR3 spells CAWSVASSEAFF. The CDR3 DNA sequence: TGTGCCTGGAGTGTAGCGAGCTCTGAAGCTTTCTTT.